The clone carrying this TCR beta chain was picked up a small number of times. A second PCR of about 7 to 11 cycles used a sample-barcoded 5' primer and a J-beta primer mix. MiXCR, applied by TCRdb to the 5' RACE reads, yields one record per CDR3 protein. This table has about 680,000 distinct CDR3 sequences, 45% to 50% appearing once. Trimming took off 7 bases at V and 8 bases at J, with 18 bases between the two ends. This CDR3 has 14 residues. The sample belongs to a study of blood T cells in healthy people across ages. Source material: blood. This sequence joins TRBV12-3 or TRBV12-4 and TRBJ2-1; D is undetermined. This receptor was taken from a woman aged 55-69 years in good health. The CDR3: CASTLGGVSHEQFF. The CDR3 coding sequence is TGTGCCAGCACCCTCGGCGGCGTTTCACATGAGCAGTTCTTC.